The 16 T cell receptor beta chains reported below all come from one sample, sequenced in a study of blood T cell repertoires in COVID-19. Produced via immunoSEQ multiplex PCR; TCRdb's table is partial and in-frame only. The sample includes roughly 110,000 clones, under 85% of them seen just once. Sequences were obtained from peripheral blood. These receptors originate from a woman aged 60 to 75 with acute or convalescent COVID-19.

The rearrangement uses TRBV12-3 or TRBV12-4 and TRBJ2-7; no clear D. Between the trimmed V and J ends, which lost 3 bases and 3 bases, there was a span of 9 bases. The CDR3 has 13 residues. CDR3 sequence: CASSFSRLYEQYF. For the CDR3, the DNA is TGTGCCAGCAGTTTTTCCCGTCTCTACGAGCAGTACTTC.

The J gene is TRBJ1-2, the V gene TRBV5-1; D is perhaps TRBD1 (5 bases). Germline lookup yields CDR1 SGHRS and CDR2 YFSETQ. Trimming cost V 0 bases and J 6 bases, with 15 bases left between them. The length of the CDR3 is 15 residues. CDR3 sequence (DNA): TGCGCCAGCAGCTTGGCCGGACGACAGAGCGATGGCTACACCTTC. This encodes CASSLAGRQSDGYTF.

This chain's CDR3 is CASRTGGAVHNEQFF. The DNA for the CDR3 is TGTGCCAGTAGGACAGGGGGCGCCGTCCACAATGAGCAGTTCTTC. The chain employs TRBV19 and TRBJ2-1, with 10 bases that match TRBD1. The CDR3 is made up of 15 amino acids. Per germline, CDR1 LNHDA and CDR2 SQIVND (reference sequence). With V trimmed by 6 bases and J by 5 bases, 7 bases remained unmatched.

The chain employs TRBV7-2 and TRBJ2-7; 7 bases line up with TRBD1. Germline lookup yields CDR1 SGHTA and CDR2 FQGNSA. V trimming: 5 bases; J trimming: 1 base; junction bases outside the gene matches: 5. CDR3 length equals 14 residues. CDR3 nucleotides: TGTGCCAGCAGCCCGTACAGGGGATCCTACGAGCAGTACTTC. This encodes CASSPYRGSYEQYF.

This chain connects TRBV28 to TRBJ1-4; D perhaps matches TRBD1 (5 bases). The germline V gene encodes CDR1 MDHEN and CDR2 SYDVKM. This CDR3 comprises 13 residues. The ends were cut back, 10 bases at V and 0 bases at J, with 9 bases in the middle. The CDR3 spells CAIDSATNEKLFF. The CDR3 nucleotides are TGTGCCATCGACAGTGCAACTAATGAAAAACTGTTTTTT. Looking up the rest from reference TRBV28 and TRBJ1-4 gives the full variable domain: DVKVTQSSRYLVKRTGEKVFLECVQDMDHENMFWYRQDPGLGLRLIYFSYDVKMKEKGDIPEGYSVSREKKERFSLILESASTNQTSMYLCAIDSATNEKLFFGSGTQLSVL.

The rearrangement joins TRBV19 to TRBJ1-4; the match to TRBD1 covers 10 bases. Germline V gene sequence: CDR1 LNHDA, CDR2 SQIVND (reference sequence). The CDR3 is 14 amino acids. Unmatched junction bases numbered 7, after V lost 7 bases and J lost 8 bases. In DNA, the CDR3 is TGTGCCAGTAAGACAGGGGGCGCGAGGGAAAAACTGTTTTTT. This encodes CASKTGGAREKLFF.

The count of this clone is one. The CDR3: CASSSTPGQGYEQYF. In DNA, the CDR3 is TGTGCCAGCAGCTCCACACCGGGACAGGGTTACGAGCAGTACTTC. The chain has TRBV28 and TRBJ2-7; 9 nucleotides agree with TRBD1. CDR1 is MDHEN and CDR2 is SYDVKM in the germline V gene. The length of the CDR3 is 15 residues. The J segment lost 4 bases and the V segment lost 6 bases, leaving 10 bases of the junction unmatched.

This clone was seen only a few times. V gene TRBV19 combines with J gene TRBJ1-4; 7 positions agree with TRBD1. The germline CDR1 and CDR2 sequences are LNHDA and SQIVND (reference sequence). The trim removed 10 bases at V and 8 bases at J, leaving 13 bases unmatched. This CDR3 contains 14 residues. For the CDR3, the DNA is TGTGCCACCAGACGTCAGGGGGGTTCCGAAAAACTGTTTTTT. It is translated as CATRRQGGSEKLFF.

The V call is TRBV30, the J call TRBJ2-5, with a tentative D call TRBD2 (5 bases). Trimming took 1 base from V and 5 from J, leaving 8 bases between them. The CDR3 is 12 residues long. The germline V gene encodes CDR1 GTSNPN and CDR2 SVGIG (reference sequence). CDR3: CAWSERRETQYF. The CDR3 DNA sequence: TGTGCCTGGAGTGAACGGAGGGAGACCCAGTACTTC.

The rearrangement uses TRBV5-1 and TRBJ2-5; maybe TRBD2 (6 bases). Trimming shortened V by 0 bases and J by 4 bases, and 13 bases separated the two germline ends. Germline CDR1 reads SGHRS; CDR2 reads YFSETQ. CDR3 length: 15 amino acids. In DNA form, the CDR3 reads TGCGCCAGCAGCTTGGGACTAGACGAACGAGAGACCCAGTACTTC. It encodes CASSLGLDERETQYF. Combining the CDR3 with reference TRBV5-1 and TRBJ2-5 gives the whole variable domain KAGVTQTPRYLIKTRGQQVTLSCSPISGHRSVSWYQQTPGQGLQFLFEYFSETQRNKGNFPGRFSGRQFSNSRSEMNVSTLELGDSALYLCASSLGLDERETQYFGPGTRLLVL.

The chain recombines TRBV15 with TRBJ2-5, with TRBD2 matching 11 bases. The CDR3 extends over 16 amino acids. Germline V gives CDR1 LNHNV, CDR2 YYDKDF (reference sequence). Trimming at V came to 3 bases and at J to 4 bases, leaving 7 bases not matched to a gene. The CDR3 region is CATSSRTSGPGETQYF. CDR3 sequence (DNA): TGTGCCACCAGCAGCCGGACTAGCGGGCCCGGAGAGACCCAGTACTTC.

This chain connects TRBV6-1 to TRBJ2-2; 7 positions agree with TRBD1. Germline assignment: CDR1 MNHNS and CDR2 SASEGT. Trimming cost V 3 bases and J 3 bases; bases outside gene matches: 7. The CDR3 runs 16 residues. For the CDR3, the DNA is TGTGCCAGCAGTGACCCTGACAGGGTAGACACCGGGGAGCTGTTTTTT. It translates to CASSDPDRVDTGELFF.

The V call is TRBV19, the J call TRBJ2-2; 16 bases are a match to TRBD2. Germline loops: CDR1 LNHDA, CDR2 SQIVND (reference sequence). The CDR3 sequence is 17 residues long. With V trimmed by 4 bases and J by 5 bases, 4 bases remained unmatched. The CDR3 DNA is TGTGCCAGTAGTAAGGGACTAGCGGGAGGGCCGACCGGGGAGCTGTTTTTT. It yields the protein CASSKGLAGGPTGELFF. Combining the CDR3 with reference TRBV19 and TRBJ2-2 gives the whole variable domain DGGITQSPKYLFRKEGQNVTLSCEQNLNHDAMYWYRQDPGQGLRLIYYSQIVNDFQKGDIAEGYSVSREKKESFPLTVTSAQKNPTAFYLCASSKGLAGGPTGELFFGEGSRLTVL.

The V and J genes are TRBV7-9 and TRBJ2-1, with 8 bases fitting TRBD2. J lost 8 bases, V lost 0 bases, and 6 bases had no gene match. The CDR3 sequence is 15 residues long. Per the germline V gene, CDR1 is SEHNR and CDR2 is FQNEAQ (reference sequence). In DNA form, the CDR3 reads TGTGCCAGCAGCTTAGCCCAGCGGGAGATCGATGAGCAGTTCTTC. Residues: CASSLAQREIDEQFF. Full variable domain (remainder filled in from reference TRBV7-9 and TRBJ2-1): DTGVSQNPRHKITKRGQNVTFRCDPISEHNRLYWYRQTLGQGPEFLTYFQNEAQLEKSRLLSDRFSAERPKGSFSTLEIQRTEQGDSAMYLCASSLAQREIDEQFFGPGTRLTVL.

The chain carries TRBV20-1 and TRBJ2-1; D gene unclear. Trimming stripped 5 bases from V and 6 bases from J, with 5 bases between. The CDR3 loop spans 10 amino acids. CDR1 and CDR2 from the germline V gene are DFQATT and SNEGSKA (reference sequence). DNA for the CDR3: TGCAGTGCTTACTCCAATGAGCAGTTCTTC. It is translated as CSAYSNEQFF.

The chain joins TRBV19 to TRBJ1-1; D possibly corresponds to TRBD1 (6 bases). The CDR3 runs to 16 residues. V was pared by 3 bases and J by 1 base, with 15 bases between. CDR1 is LNHDA and CDR2 is SQIVND in the germline V gene (reference sequence). CDR3 sequence reads: CASSMVYPTGNTEAFF. The CDR3 coding sequence is TGTGCCAGTAGTATGGTTTACCCGACAGGGAACACTGAAGCTTTCTTT. The full variable domain, in which reference TRBV19 and TRBJ1-1 provide the parts outside the CDR3, is DGGITQSPKYLFRKEGQNVTLSCEQNLNHDAMYWYRQDPGQGLRLIYYSQIVNDFQKGDIAEGYSVSREKKESFPLTVTSAQKNPTAFYLCASSMVYPTGNTEAFFGQGTRLTVV.